The next 27 T cell receptor beta chains were all read from a single sample in a study of T cells after yellow fever vaccination. TCRdb analysed the 5' RACE reads with MiXCR anew, one entry per CDR3 protein. There are 300,000 to 450,000 distinct CDR3 sequences in the sample; 8% to 9.5% occur only once, and under 20% lies in the top ten. The source material was PBMCs, sampled 45 days after the first yellow fever vaccination. The receptors stem from a young man who received the YFV17D yellow fever vaccine.

There are a few counts of this clonotype. J is TRBJ2-1 and V is TRBV7-2; possibly TRBD1 or TRBD2 for D (6 bases each). The CDR3 has 17 residues. The V end lost 1 base, the J end lost 4 bases, and 17 bases lay between the germline ends. Germline values: CDR1 SGHTA, CDR2 FQGNSA. The CDR3 loop reads CASSLGQGPSGYNEQFF. CDR3 nucleotide sequence: TGTGCCAGCAGCTTAGGGCAGGGGCCGAGCGGGTACAATGAGCAGTTCTTC.

This clonotype occurred a few times. This sequence joins TRBV9 and TRBJ2-1; TRBD1 aligns across 9 bases. V lost 0 bases and J lost 4; bases outside the gene matches: 2. Germline lookup yields CDR1 SGDLS and CDR2 YYNGEE. CDR3 length equals 15 residues. The CDR3 region is CASSVDGQGYNEQFF. The CDR3 coding sequence is TGTGCCAGCAGCGTAGATGGACAGGGGTACAATGAGCAGTTCTTC.

This clonotype was seen a few times. The chain uses TRBV4-1 and TRBJ1-6, with TRBD1 matching 8 bases. Germline loops: CDR1 MGHRA, CDR2 YSYEKL. The V segment lost 0 bases and the J segment 7 bases; nucleotides outside the gene matches: 11. This CDR3 is built from 18 residues. The CDR3 spells CASSQDSQGASLNSPLHF. The CDR3 DNA follows: TGCGCCAGCAGCCAAGATAGCCAGGGGGCTTCCTTGAATTCACCCCTCCACTTT.

This clonotype was seen more than once but under ten times. The gene calls are TRBV18 and TRBJ2-2; 13 nucleotides align to TRBD2. The ends lost 4 bases at V and 0 bases at J; junction bases unmatched: 5. Germline V lookup: CDR1 KGHSH, CDR2 LQKENI. The CDR3 covers 18 residues. The DNA for the CDR3 is TGTGCCAGCTCACTTTTGGGACTAGCGGGGACGAACACCGGGGAGCTGTTTTTT. Translation gives CASSLLGLAGTNTGELFF. The whole variable domain, filled in from reference TRBV18 and TRBJ2-2, reads NAGVMQNPRHLVRRRGQEARLRCSPMKGHSHVYWYRQLPEEGLKFMVYLQKENIIDESGMPKERFSAEFPKEGPSILRIQQVVRGDSAAYFCASSLLGLAGTNTGELFFGEGSRLTVL.

This clonotype was counted a few times. CDR3: CASSQDGGTAIEQYF. As DNA, the CDR3 is TGCGCCAGCAGCCAAGATGGGGGGACAGCGATCGAGCAGTACTTC. The rearrangement links TRBV4-1 to TRBJ2-7; tentative D call: TRBD1 (7 bases). This CDR3 is built from 15 residues. The germline V gene encodes CDR1 MGHRA and CDR2 YSYEKL. Between the trimmed V and J ends, which lost 0 bases and 6 bases, there was a span of 15 bases.

This clonotype was counted many times. The chain employs TRBV3-1 and TRBJ2-5, with 9 bases aligning to TRBD2. CDR3 length equals 16 residues. Germline assignment: CDR1 LGHDT and CDR2 YNNKEL (reference sequence). V lost 2 bases, J lost 2 bases, and 6 bases stayed unmatched. DNA for the CDR3: TGTGCCAGCAGCCAAATAGCGGGGGACCTTCAAGAGACCCAGTACTTC. It is translated as CASSQIAGDLQETQYF.

V gene TRBV2 combines with J gene TRBJ2-1; the D gene is possibly TRBD2 (5 bases). Per germline, CDR1 SNHLY and CDR2 FYNNEI. Trimming removed 3 bases from V and 9 bases from J, with 21 bases in between. The CDR3 is made up of 16 amino acids. The CDR3 protein is CASSDERVQSWGEQFF. The CDR3 DNA reads as TGTGCCAGCAGTGACGAGAGGGTGCAGTCGTGGGGTGAGCAGTTCTTC.

V and J are TRBV12-3 or TRBV12-4 and TRBJ1-5; TRBD1 matches at 9 bases. With V trimmed by 6 bases and J by 6 bases, 9 bases remained unmatched. CDR3 size: 15 residues. CDR3 sequence reads: CASSDRGDRAQPQHF. The CDR3 region has the DNA TGTGCCAGCAGCGACCGGGGGGACAGGGCTCAGCCCCAGCATTTT.

The chain employs TRBV7-8 and TRBJ1-6, with unresolved D. The CDR3 spans 13 residues. V was clipped by 7 bases and J by 8 bases, with 12 bases between them. Germline CDR1 SGHVS, CDR2 FQNEAQ. Here the CDR3 reads CASTSGGDSPLHF. For the CDR3, the DNA is TGTGCCAGCACCTCAGGCGGTGATTCACCCCTCCACTTT.

This clonotype was counted between two and nine times. The chain combines TRBV27 with TRBJ2-5; TRBD2 aligns across 7 bases. This CDR3 has 16 amino acids. The V and J ends lost 2 bases and 7 bases, in that order; junction bases with no gene match: 13. Germline CDR1 MNHEY, CDR2 SMNVEV (reference sequence). The CDR3 reads CASSLNGLELIGTQYF. In nucleotides, the CDR3 is TGTGCCAGCAGTTTAAATGGACTAGAATTGATCGGGACCCAGTACTTC.

This clonotype was observed many times. The V call is TRBV7-2, the J call TRBJ2-2, with TRBD2 matching 8 bases. Germline V lookup: CDR1 SGHTA, CDR2 FQGNSA. V was pared by 5 bases and J by 6 bases, with 11 bases of the junction left unmatched. The length of the CDR3 is 16 residues. CDR3 sequence: CASSPPGAGDPGELFF. The CDR3 region has the DNA TGTGCCAGCAGCCCTCCGGGAGCGGGGGACCCCGGGGAGCTGTTTTTT.

The genes are TRBV4-2 and TRBJ2-4, with TRBD2 matching 12 bases. Germline values: CDR1 LGHNA, CDR2 YNFKEQ. This CDR3 has 21 residues. V shed 0 bases, J shed 2 bases, and the junction held 14 bases outside the gene matches. CDR3 residues: CASSQDFMASGGVSTKNIQYF. The CDR3 DNA is TGTGCCAGCAGCCAAGATTTTATGGCTAGCGGGGGGGTTAGTACCAAAAACATTCAGTACTTC.

The CDR3 loop is CASTLGGTQYF. DNA for the CDR3: TGTGCCAGCACCCTAGGGGGGACCCAGTACTTC. The V call is TRBV27, the J call TRBJ2-5; perhaps TRBD1 as D (6 bases). V lost 7 bases, J lost 7 bases, and 10 bases lay in between. Germline CDR1 is MNHEY and CDR2 is SMNVEV (reference sequence). The CDR3 has 11 residues.

At least ten counts were recorded for this clonotype. The V gene is TRBV29-1, the J gene TRBJ2-5; no definite D call. The CDR3 runs 13 residues. V lost 3 bases, J lost 2 bases, and 10 bases lay in between. CDR1 is SQVTM, CDR2 ANQGSEA, per germline. The CDR3 DNA reads TGCAGCGTTGATCTCTGGCCACAAGAGACCCAGTACTTC. Translated, it gives CSVDLWPQETQYF.

The chain has TRBV28 and TRBJ1-2, with D hard to call. This CDR3 region has 13 residues. Germline CDR1 and CDR2: MDHEN and SYDVKM. Trimming pared 5 bases from V and 8 bases from J, leaving 15 bases between. CDR3 coding DNA: TGTGCCAGCAGTCCAATTGAAGAGGAGGGCTACACCTTC. The encoded protein is CASSPIEEEGYTF.

This clonotype was picked up a small number of times. The chain joins TRBV7-2 to TRBJ2-3; D ambiguous. Germline CDR1 is SGHTA and CDR2 is FQGNSA. The CDR3 has 12 residues. Deletions cut 7 bases from V and 6 bases from J, with 11 bases between. CDR3 nucleotides: TGTGCCAGCAACACGGCTGGGGATACGCAGTATTTT. Translated: CASNTAGDTQYF.

The sample holds a few counts of this clonotype. The chain has TRBV20-1 and TRBJ1-1; D unresolved. The CDR3 is 13 amino acids. Trimming took off 2 bases at V and 7 bases at J, with 14 bases between the two ends. The germline gives CDR1 DFQATT, CDR2 SNEGSKA (reference sequence). The CDR3 DNA follows: TGCAGTGCTAGAAACTATATTTATATTGAAGCTTTCTTT. Encoded protein: CSARNYIYIEAFF.

This chain uses TRBV27 with TRBJ1-6; D is uncertain. There are 14 residues in the CDR3. V was trimmed by 1 base and J by 7 bases, leaving 8 bases between them. In germline, CDR1 is MNHEY, CDR2 SMNVEV (reference sequence). CDR3 DNA sequence: TGTGCCAGCAGTTTATTTAGGGTGAATTCACCCCTCCACTTT. It yields the protein CASSLFRVNSPLHF.

This clonotype was detected a few times. The chain joins TRBV28 to TRBJ2-1; 9 bases are shared with TRBD1. CDR3 length: 17 amino acids. The J segment lost 6 bases and the V segment lost 1 base, leaving 10 bases of the junction unmatched. Germline V gene data show CDR1 as MDHEN and CDR2 as SYDVKM. CDR3 in amino acids: CASSLSWGTGTANEQFF. The CDR3 DNA sequence: TGTGCCAGCAGTTTATCCTGGGGGACAGGGACAGCCAATGAGCAGTTCTTC.

This clonotype occurred a few times. The rearrangement uses TRBV6-2 or TRBV6-3 and TRBJ2-7, with a tentative D call TRBD2 (6 bases). In germline, CDR1 is MNHEY, CDR2 SVGEGT. With 5 bases removed from V and 3 bases from J, the gap between germline ends came to 11 bases. This CDR3 region has 13 residues. CDR3: CASSPGLSYEQYF. As DNA, the CDR3 is TGTGCCAGCAGTCCGGGACTGAGCTACGAGCAGTACTTC.

The table lists this clonotype with a few counts. The CDR3 protein is CASSLVTGARGTEAFF. The CDR3, as DNA: TGTGCCAGCAGCTTAGTCACAGGGGCGAGGGGCACTGAAGCTTTCTTT. This chain joins TRBV7-2 and TRBJ1-1; 7 bases map to TRBD1. Looked up from germline, CDR1 is SGHTA and CDR2 is FQGNSA. Trimming at V came to 1 base and at J to 4 bases, leaving 9 bases not matched to a gene. The CDR3 extends over 16 amino acids.

The rearrangement uses TRBV7-3 and TRBJ2-5; 9 nucleotides align to TRBD2. Germline values: CDR1 SGHTA, CDR2 FQGTGA. CDR3 length equals 14 residues. Trimming removed 5 bases from V and 5 bases from J; junction bases left unmatched: 6. CDR3 bases: TGTGCCAGCAGCGCAGCGGGGGGCCAGGAGACCCAGTACTTC. Its translation: CASSAAGGQETQYF.

There are a few counts of this clonotype. This rearrangement joins TRBV20-1 to TRBJ2-4; D uncertain. Trimming pared 1 base from V and 0 bases from J, leaving 7 bases between. The CDR3 covers 14 residues. CDR1 DFQATT and CDR2 SNEGSKA come from the germline V gene (reference sequence). Here the CDR3 reads CSARGAGAKNIQYF. CDR3 bases: TGCAGTGCTAGAGGGGCAGGAGCCAAAAACATTCAGTACTTC.

This clonotype was counted between two and nine times. The chain has TRBV6-5 and TRBJ1-3, with D perhaps TRBD1 (5 bases). This CDR3 has 16 residues. Between the trimmed V and J ends, which lost 2 bases and 0 bases, there was a span of 11 bases. Germline-derived CDR1 and CDR2 are MNHEY and SVGAGI. CDR3: CASSYGRTFSGNTIYF. In nucleotides, the CDR3 is TGTGCCAGCAGTTACGGCAGGACATTCTCTGGAAACACCATATATTTT.

This clonotype was seen a few times. The chain links TRBV6-2 or TRBV6-3 to TRBJ1-5; D is unresolved. Per germline, CDR1 MNHEY and CDR2 SVGEGT. The CDR3 contains 13 residues. The V and J ends lost 7 bases and 3 bases respectively, with 10 bases between them. The CDR3 nucleotides are TGTGCCAGCACCCTAGGGTACAATCAGCCCCAGCATTTT. Its translation: CASTLGYNQPQHF.

V gene TRBV7-2 combines with J gene TRBJ2-5; D call uncertain. From germline, CDR1 is SGHTA and CDR2 FQGNSA. Trimming cost V 0 bases and J 5 bases, with 13 bases left between them. The CDR3 loop spans 15 amino acids. The CDR3 reads CASSLAGGAWETQYF. The CDR3 coding sequence is TGTGCCAGCAGCTTAGCGGGTGGCGCGTGGGAGACCCAGTACTTC.

The genes are TRBV7-2 and TRBJ1-2; 7 nucleotides line up with TRBD1. With 4 bases clipped from V and 2 bases from J, the junction kept 4 bases outside the gene matches. This CDR3 is built from 14 residues. Germline V lookup: CDR1 SGHTA, CDR2 FQGNSA. The CDR3 protein is CASSSTGQNYGYTF. CDR3 coding DNA: TGTGCCAGCAGCTCCACGGGACAGAACTATGGCTACACCTTC.